This T cell receptor (beta chain) was identified during a study of Graves' ophthalmopathy and Graves' hyperthyroidism. Among the exclusions were patients with other autoimmune diseases, uncontrolled infections, pregnancy or lactation. The study, taken as a whole, reports: With a specificity of about 73% and a sensitivity of 70% to 71%, the model predicted ophthalmopathy progression.

The study amplified TCR beta CDR3 regions using RNA transcripts. In the first round, RT-PCR was carried out with HTBI primers, and a multiplex PCR formed the second round. From the multiplex PCR reads, TCRdb called clonotypes with MiXCR, one entry per CDR3 protein. The table includes around 660,000 distinct CDR3 sequences, about 41% detected once. This CDR3 region has 14 residues. V lost 3 bases and J lost 12; bases outside the gene matches: 8. Germline values: CDR1 SGDLS, CDR2 YYNGEE. This clonotype was detected ten times or more. What it recognizes is unknown. The chain combines TRBV9 with TRBJ1-4; 10 nucleotides match TRBD1. The sequenced sample consisted of peripheral blood. The origin of this receptor is an adult man with Graves' ophthalmopathy. In DNA, the CDR3 is TGTGCCAGCAGCGCCGGGACAGGGGAGGTCGAACTGTTTTTT. Amino acid sequence: CASSAGTGEVELFF.